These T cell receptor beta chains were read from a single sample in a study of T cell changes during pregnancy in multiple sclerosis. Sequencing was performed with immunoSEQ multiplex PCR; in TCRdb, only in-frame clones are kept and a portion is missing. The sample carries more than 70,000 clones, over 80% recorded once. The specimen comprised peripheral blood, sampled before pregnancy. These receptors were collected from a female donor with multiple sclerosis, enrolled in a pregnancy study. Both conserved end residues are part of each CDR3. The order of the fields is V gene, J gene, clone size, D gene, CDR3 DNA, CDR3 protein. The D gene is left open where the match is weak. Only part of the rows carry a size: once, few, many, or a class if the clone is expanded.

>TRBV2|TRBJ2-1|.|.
TGTGCCAGCAGTGCGTTCAGCTCCTACAATGAGCAGTTCTTC
CASSAFSSYNEQFF
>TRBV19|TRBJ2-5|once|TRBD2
TGTGCCAGTAGCTGGGGGAGACTAGCGGGGGATGGAGAGACCCAGTACTTC
CASSWGRLAGDGETQYF
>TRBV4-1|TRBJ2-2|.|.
TGCGCCAGCAGCCAAGAAGGCGGGAACACCGGGGAGCTGTTTTTT
CASSQEGGNTGELFF
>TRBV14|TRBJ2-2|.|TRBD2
TGTGCCAGCAGCCGACCAGTTGGGACTAGTAGGACCGGGGAGCTGTTTTTT
CASSRPVGTSRTGELFF
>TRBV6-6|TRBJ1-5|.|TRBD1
TGTGCCAGCAGACCGACAGGGGGGCAGCCCCAGCATTTT
CASRPTGGQPQHF
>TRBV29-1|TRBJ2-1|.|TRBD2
TGCACCTCGACCCGGACTAGCGATGGTGAGCAGTTCTTC
CTSTRTSDGEQFF
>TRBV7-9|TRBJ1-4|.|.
TGTGCCAGCAGCTTAGGTGTATATGAAAAACTGTTTTTT
CASSLGVYEKLFF
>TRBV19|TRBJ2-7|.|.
TGTGCCAGTAGTATTAAGCCCAGGTCGAGCTCCTACGAGCAGTACTTC
CASSIKPRSSSYEQYF
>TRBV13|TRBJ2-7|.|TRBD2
TGTGCCAGCAGCTCCTCCACCGGGACTAGCGGGAGGCCCCTAGGGATCGAGCAGTACTTC
CASSSSTGTSGRPLGIEQYF
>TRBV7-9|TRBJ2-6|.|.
TGTGCCAGCAGCTATACTATTGGGGCCAACGTCCTGACTTTC
CASSYTIGANVLTF
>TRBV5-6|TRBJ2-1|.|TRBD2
TGTGCCAGCAGCTGGACTAGCGGGGCTTCCTACAATGAGCAGTTCTTC
CASSWTSGASYNEQFF
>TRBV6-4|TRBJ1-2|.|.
TGTGCCAGCAGTGACTCGGAGCAGCCTGGGGGCTACACCTTC
CASSDSEQPGGYTF
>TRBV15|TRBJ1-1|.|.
TGTGCCACCAGCCCCTCCGGCGGGTGGGACACTGAAGCTTTCTTT
CATSPSGGWDTEAFF
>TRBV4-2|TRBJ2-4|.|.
TGTGCCAGCAGCCACTTAATAGCGGTGGGGGAAAACATTCAGTACTTC
CASSHLIAVGENIQYF
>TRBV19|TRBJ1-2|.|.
TGTGCCAGTAGCGCGGGGGTCGGCGGGAACTATGGCTACACCTTC
CASSAGVGGNYGYTF
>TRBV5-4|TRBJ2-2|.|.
TGTGCCAGCAGCTTGGGACTCGACCCAATCCTTGTCGGGGAGCTGTTTTTT
CASSLGLDPILVGELFF
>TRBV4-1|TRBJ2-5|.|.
TGCGCCAGCAGCCAAGGTTTAGTAGAGACCCAGTACTTC
CASSQGLVETQYF
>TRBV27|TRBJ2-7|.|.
TGTGCCAGCAGTCCCAGCCAAACCCCGGGGTACGAGCAGTACTTC
CASSPSQTPGYEQYF
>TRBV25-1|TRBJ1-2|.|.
TGTGCCAGCAGTGAATATCATGGGGAGGGGACTGATGGCTACACCTTC
CASSEYHGEGTDGYTF
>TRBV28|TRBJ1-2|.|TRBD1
TGTGCCAGCAGTTTGGGACAGGGCCCCAAACAGAACTATGGCTACACCTTC
CASSLGQGPKQNYGYTF
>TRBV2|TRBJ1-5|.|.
TGTGCCAGCACCCGAACCCGGGAACAGCCCCAGCATTTT
CASTRTREQPQHF
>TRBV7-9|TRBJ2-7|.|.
TGTGCCAGCAGCTGGGGGGAAAGAAGCGAGCAGTACTTC
CASSWGERSEQYF
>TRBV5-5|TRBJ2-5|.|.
TGTGCCAGCAGCTTGTCAGGGTCTGCGGAGACCCAGTACTTC
CASSLSGSAETQYF
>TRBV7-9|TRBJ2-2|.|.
TGTGCCAGTAAGCGGACGGAGAACACCGGGGAGCTGTTTTTT
CASKRTENTGELFF
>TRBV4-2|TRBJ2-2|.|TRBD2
TGTGCCAGCAGCCACAGTGGACTAGCCAGGGACACCGGGGAGCTGTTTTTT
CASSHSGLARDTGELFF
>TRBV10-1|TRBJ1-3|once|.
TGCGCCAGCAGTCACTCCCTACCCTCTGGAAACACCATATATTTT
CASSHSLPSGNTIYF
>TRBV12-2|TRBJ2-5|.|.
TGTGCAAGTCGCTTAGGCCCCCCGAGTTCGCAAGAGACCCAGTACTTC
CASRLGPPSSQETQYF
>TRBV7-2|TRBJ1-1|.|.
TGTGCCAGCAGCTTAAGCGGACTTAGGAACACTGAAGCTTTCTTT
CASSLSGLRNTEAFF
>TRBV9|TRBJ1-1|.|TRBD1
TGTGCCAGCAGCTCGAGCCCGGGACAGGGATCGGGGAACACTGAAGCTTTCTTT
CASSSSPGQGSGNTEAFF
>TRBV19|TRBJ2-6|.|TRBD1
TGTGCCAGTAGTATTAAGCGACAGGGGGCTACGGGGGCCAACGTCCTGACTTTC
CASSIKRQGATGANVLTF
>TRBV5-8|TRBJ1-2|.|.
TGTGCCAGCAGCCAAACAGGAAGTCAGGTCTATGGCTACACCTTC
CASSQTGSQVYGYTF
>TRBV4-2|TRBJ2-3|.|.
TGTGCCAGCAGCCAAGATTCAGCAGGTAGTTACGGCACAGATACGCAGTATTTT
CASSQDSAGSYGTDTQYF
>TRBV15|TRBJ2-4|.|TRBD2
TGTGCCACCAGCCGATATCTAGCGGGAGATAGGGGAAACATTCAGTACTTC
CATSRYLAGDRGNIQYF
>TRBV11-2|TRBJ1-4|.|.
TGTGCCAGCAGCTCTTACAGTGGATTTTTGGAAAAACTGTTTTTT
CASSSYSGFLEKLFF
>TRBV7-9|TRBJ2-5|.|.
TGTGCCAGCAGAGCCGACTTAGAGCAGTACTTC
CASRADLEQYF
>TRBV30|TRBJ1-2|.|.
TGTGCCTGGAGTGTACAGGCATTTGGCTACACCTTC
CAWSVQAFGYTF
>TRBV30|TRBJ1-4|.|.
TGTGCCTGGAGTGTACAATCTGGGAGAGAAAAACTGTTTTTT
CAWSVQSGREKLFF
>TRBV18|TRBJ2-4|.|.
TGTGCCAGCTCACCATATGTAGGTGGAGGAGCCAAAAACATTCAGTACTTC
CASSPYVGGGAKNIQYF
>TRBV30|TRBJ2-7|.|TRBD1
TGTGCCTGCGGACAGGGGGTAGGGCAGTACTTC
CACGQGVGQYF
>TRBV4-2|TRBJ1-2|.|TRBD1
TGTGCCAGCAGCCAAGATTTATCGGCAGGGGGTCTTTATGGCTACACCTTC
CASSQDLSAGGLYGYTF
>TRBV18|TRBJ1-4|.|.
TGTGCCAGCTCACACAGGAGAGCAACTAATGAAAAACTGTTTTTT
CASSHRRATNEKLFF
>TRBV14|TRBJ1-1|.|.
TGTGCCAGCAGTCAAACGCGGGGTGGGACTGAAGCTTTCTTT
CASSQTRGGTEAFF